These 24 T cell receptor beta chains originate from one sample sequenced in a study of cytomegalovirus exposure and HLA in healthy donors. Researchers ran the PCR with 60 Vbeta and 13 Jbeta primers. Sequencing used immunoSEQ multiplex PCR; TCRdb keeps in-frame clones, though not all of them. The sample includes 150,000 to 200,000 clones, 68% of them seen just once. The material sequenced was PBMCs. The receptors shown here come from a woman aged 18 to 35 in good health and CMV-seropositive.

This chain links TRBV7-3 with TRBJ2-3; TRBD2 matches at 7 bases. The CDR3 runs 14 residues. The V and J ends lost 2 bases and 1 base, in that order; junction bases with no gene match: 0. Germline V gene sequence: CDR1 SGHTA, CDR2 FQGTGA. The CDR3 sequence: CASSLAGGTDTQYF. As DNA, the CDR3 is TGTGCCAGCAGCTTAGCGGGGGGCACAGATACGCAGTATTTT. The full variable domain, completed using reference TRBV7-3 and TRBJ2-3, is GAGVSQTPSNKVTEKGKYVELRCDPISGHTALYWYRQSLGQGPEFLIYFQGTGAADDSGLPNDRFFAVRPEGSVSTLKIQRTERGDSAVYLCASSLAGGTDTQYFGPGTRLTVL.

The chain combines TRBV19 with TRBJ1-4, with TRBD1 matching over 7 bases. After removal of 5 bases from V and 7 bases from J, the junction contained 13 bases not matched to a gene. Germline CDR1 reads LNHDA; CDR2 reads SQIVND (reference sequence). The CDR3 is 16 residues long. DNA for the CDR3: TGTGCCAGTAGTTCTTATCGGGACAGCCTAGCTGAAAAACTGTTTTTT. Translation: CASSSYRDSLAEKLFF.

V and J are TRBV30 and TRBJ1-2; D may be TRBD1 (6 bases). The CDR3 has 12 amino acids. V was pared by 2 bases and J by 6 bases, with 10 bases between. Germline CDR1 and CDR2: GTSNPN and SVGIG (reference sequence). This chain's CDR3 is CAWSRSGDGYTF. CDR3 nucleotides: TGTGCCTGGAGTAGGTCAGGGGATGGCTACACCTTC.

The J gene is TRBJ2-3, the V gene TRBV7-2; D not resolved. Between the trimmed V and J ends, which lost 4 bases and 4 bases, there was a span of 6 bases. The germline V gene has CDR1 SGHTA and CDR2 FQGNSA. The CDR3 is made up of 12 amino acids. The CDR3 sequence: CASSSYPDTQYF. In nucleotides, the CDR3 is TGTGCCAGCAGCTCCTACCCAGATACGCAGTATTTT.

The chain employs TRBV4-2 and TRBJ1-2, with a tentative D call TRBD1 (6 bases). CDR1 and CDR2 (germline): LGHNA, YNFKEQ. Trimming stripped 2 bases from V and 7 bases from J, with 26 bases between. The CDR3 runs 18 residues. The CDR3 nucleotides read TGTGCCAGCAGCCAACGAATCTTACAGCAGGGGAACGCGGGTGGCTACACCTTC. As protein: CASSQRILQQGNAGGYTF.

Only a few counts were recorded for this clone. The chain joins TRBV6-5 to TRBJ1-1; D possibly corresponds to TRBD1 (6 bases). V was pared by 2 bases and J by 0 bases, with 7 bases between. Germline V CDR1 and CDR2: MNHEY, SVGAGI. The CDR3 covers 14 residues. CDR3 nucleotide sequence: TGTGCCAGCAGTTACAGGGGGATGAACACTGAAGCTTTCTTT. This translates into CASSYRGMNTEAFF.

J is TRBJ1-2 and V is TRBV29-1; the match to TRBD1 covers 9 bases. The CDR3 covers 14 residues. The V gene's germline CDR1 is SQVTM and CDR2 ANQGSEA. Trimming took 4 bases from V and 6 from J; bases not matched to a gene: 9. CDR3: CSVVGLGQGDGYTF. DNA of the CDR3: TGCAGCGTTGTTGGGTTGGGACAGGGAGATGGCTACACCTTC.

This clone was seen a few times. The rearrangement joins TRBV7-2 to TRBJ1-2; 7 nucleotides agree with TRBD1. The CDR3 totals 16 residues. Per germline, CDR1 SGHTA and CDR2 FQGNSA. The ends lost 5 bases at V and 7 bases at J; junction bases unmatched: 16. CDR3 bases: TGTGCCAGCAGCACACTCACGACAGGGTGGGCTTTTGGCTACACCTTC. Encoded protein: CASSTLTTGWAFGYTF.

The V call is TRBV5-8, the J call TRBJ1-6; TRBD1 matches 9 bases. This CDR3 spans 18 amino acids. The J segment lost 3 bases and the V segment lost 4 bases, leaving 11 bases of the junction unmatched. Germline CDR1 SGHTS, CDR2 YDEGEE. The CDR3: CASSGDRDREDYNSPLHF. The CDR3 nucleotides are TGTGCCAGCAGCGGAGACCGGGACAGGGAAGACTATAATTCACCCCTCCACTTT.

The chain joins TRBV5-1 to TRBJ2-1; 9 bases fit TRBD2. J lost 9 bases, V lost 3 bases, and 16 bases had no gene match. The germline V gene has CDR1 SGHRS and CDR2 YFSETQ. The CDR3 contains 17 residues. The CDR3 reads CASSYTSGTSSNGEQFF. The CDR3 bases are TGCGCCAGCAGCTACACCTCCGGGACTAGCAGTAACGGTGAGCAGTTCTTC.

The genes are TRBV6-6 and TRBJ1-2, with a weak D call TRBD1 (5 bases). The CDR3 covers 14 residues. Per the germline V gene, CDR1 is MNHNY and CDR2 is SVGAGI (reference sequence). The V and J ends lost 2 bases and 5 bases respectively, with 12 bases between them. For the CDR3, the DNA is TGTGCCAGCAGTTACAGGGGCGGGACTTATGGCTACACCTTC. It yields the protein CASSYRGGTYGYTF.

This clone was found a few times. The CDR3 loop is CASSLRDKDNEKLFF. The CDR3 DNA sequence: TGTGCCAGCAGCCTCCGGGACAAAGATAATGAAAAACTGTTTTTT. The chain combines TRBV13 with TRBJ1-4, with a weak D call TRBD1 (6 bases). Looked up from germline, CDR1 is PRHDT and CDR2 is FYEKMQ (reference sequence). The CDR3 covers 15 residues. Trimming cost V 5 bases and J 4 bases, with 14 bases left between them.

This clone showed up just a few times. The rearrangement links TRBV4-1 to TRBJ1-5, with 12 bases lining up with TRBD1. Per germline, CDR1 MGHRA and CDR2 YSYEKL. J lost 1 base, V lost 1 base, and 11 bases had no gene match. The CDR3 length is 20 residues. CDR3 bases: TGCGCCAGCAGCCAAGGGCCGGGACAGGGGGCTGTTAGAAGCAATCAGCCCCAGCATTTT. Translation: CASSQGPGQGAVRSNQPQHF.

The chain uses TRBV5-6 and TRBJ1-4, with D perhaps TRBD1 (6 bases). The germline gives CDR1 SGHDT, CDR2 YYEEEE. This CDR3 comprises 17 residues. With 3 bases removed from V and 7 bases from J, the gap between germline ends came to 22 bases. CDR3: CASSSGPMGGLGEKLFF. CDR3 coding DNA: TGTGCCAGCAGCTCAGGACCAATGGGGGGGCTTGGTGAAAAACTGTTTTTT. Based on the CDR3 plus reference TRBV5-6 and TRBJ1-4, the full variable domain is DAGVTQSPTHLIKTRGQQVTLRCSPKSGHDTVSWYQQALGQGPQFIFQYYEEEERQRGNFPDRFSGHQFPNYSSELNVNALLLGDSALYLCASSSGPMGGLGEKLFFGSGTQLSVL.

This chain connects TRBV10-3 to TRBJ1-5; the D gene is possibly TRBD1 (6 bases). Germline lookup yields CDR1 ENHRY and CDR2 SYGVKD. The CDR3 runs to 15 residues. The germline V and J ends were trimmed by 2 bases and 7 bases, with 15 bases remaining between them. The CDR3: CAISEGGRATQPQHF. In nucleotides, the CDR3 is TGTGCCATCAGTGAGGGGGGCAGGGCGACCCAGCCCCAGCATTTT.

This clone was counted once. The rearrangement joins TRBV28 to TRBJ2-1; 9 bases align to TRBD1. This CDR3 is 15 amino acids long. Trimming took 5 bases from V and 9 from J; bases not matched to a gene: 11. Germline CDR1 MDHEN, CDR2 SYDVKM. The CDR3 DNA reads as TGTGCCAGCAGTCGTTCCGGGACAGGGCGTGGTGAGCAGTTCTTC. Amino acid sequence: CASSRSGTGRGEQFF.

CDR3 nucleotide sequence: TGTGCCAGCAGCTTAGCTCCGGGTCCTATGAACACTGAAGCTTTCTTT. This encodes CASSLAPGPMNTEAFF. The J gene is TRBJ1-1, the V gene TRBV7-6; D gene uncertain. V was shortened by 0 bases and J by 0 bases, with 11 bases between the two germline ends. Germline CDR1 and CDR2: SGHVS and FNYEAQ. This CDR3 has 16 residues.

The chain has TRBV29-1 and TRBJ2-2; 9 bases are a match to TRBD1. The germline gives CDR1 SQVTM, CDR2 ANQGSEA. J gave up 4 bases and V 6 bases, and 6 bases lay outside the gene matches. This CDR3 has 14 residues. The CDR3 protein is CSVWGTGSTGELFF. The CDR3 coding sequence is TGCAGCGTCTGGGGGACAGGGTCCACCGGGGAGCTGTTTTTT.

As DNA, the CDR3 is TGTGCCAGCACCACCCAAACAGGCCTAGGCTACACCTTC. Amino acids: CASTTQTGLGYTF. The V call is TRBV28, the J call TRBJ1-2; TRBD1 is a possible D gene (5 bases). Germline V gene data show CDR1 as MDHEN and CDR2 as SYDVKM. V lost 7 bases and J lost 8, with 17 bases in between. The CDR3 covers 13 residues.

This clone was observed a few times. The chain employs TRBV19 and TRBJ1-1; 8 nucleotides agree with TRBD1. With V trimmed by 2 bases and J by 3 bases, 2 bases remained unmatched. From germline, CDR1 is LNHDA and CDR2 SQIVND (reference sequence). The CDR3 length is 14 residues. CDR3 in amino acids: CASSIPTGDTEAFF. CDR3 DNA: TGTGCCAGTAGTATACCGACAGGGGACACTGAAGCTTTCTTT.

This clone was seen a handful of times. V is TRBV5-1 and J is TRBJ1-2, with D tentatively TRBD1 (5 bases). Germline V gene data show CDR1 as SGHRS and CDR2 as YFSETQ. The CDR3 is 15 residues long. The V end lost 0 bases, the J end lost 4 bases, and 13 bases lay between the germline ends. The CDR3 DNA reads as TGCGCCAGCAGCTTGGATACCAACAGGATCTATGGCTACACCTTC. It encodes CASSLDTNRIYGYTF.

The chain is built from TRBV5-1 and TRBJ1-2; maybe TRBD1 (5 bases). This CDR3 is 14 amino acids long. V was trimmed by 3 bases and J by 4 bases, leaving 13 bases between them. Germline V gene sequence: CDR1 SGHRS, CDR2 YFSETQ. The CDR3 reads CASSSGVSGYGYTF. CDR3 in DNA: TGCGCCAGCAGCTCGGGGGTATCTGGCTATGGCTACACCTTC.

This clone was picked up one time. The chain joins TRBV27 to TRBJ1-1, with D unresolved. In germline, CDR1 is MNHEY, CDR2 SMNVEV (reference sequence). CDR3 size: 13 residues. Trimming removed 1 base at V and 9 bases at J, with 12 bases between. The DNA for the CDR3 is TGTGCCAGCAGTTTATTCCCCCCCGAGAAAGCTTTCTTT. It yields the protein CASSLFPPEKAFF.

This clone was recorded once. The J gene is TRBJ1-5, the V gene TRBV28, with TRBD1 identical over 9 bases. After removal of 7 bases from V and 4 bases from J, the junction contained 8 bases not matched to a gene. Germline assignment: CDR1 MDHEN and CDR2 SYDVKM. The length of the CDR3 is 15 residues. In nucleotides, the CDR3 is TGTGCCAGCATCTCACCGGGACAGGGTAATCAGCCCCAGCATTTT. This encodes CASISPGQGNQPQHF.